The next 23 T cell receptor beta chains were all read from a single sample in a study of blood T cell repertoires in COVID-19. Only in-frame clones appear in the TCRdb table, and some are missing; sequencing was by immunoSEQ multiplex PCR. The sample holds some 83,000 clones; approximately 75% are singletons and the top ten take over 13%. The sample was peripheral blood. These receptors were obtained from a woman at least 80 years old with acute or convalescent COVID-19.

In regard to this clone: The junction departs from the called germline gene at one end, perhaps through a read error. The chain links TRBV7-7 to TRBJ2-5; 7 bases line up with TRBD1. The CDR3 is 15 amino acids. From germline, CDR1 is SSHAT and CDR2 FNYEAQ (reference sequence). Written as DNA, the CDR3 is TGTGCTAGCAGCCGCACAGGGGAGCCAGGAGAGACCCAGTACTTC. Protein sequence: CASSRTGEPGETQYF.

V is TRBV9 and J is TRBJ1-1; 8 nucleotides agree with TRBD1. The junction had 3 bases not matched to a gene; V was cut back by 4 bases and J by 4 bases. Germline V gene sequence: CDR1 SGDLS, CDR2 YYNGEE. There are 13 residues in the CDR3. CDR3 sequence: CASSLTGGTEAFF. The CDR3 DNA reads as TGTGCCAGCAGCCTCACAGGGGGCACTGAAGCTTTCTTT.

This chain joins TRBV6-4 and TRBJ1-1; a weak D match, TRBD1 (6 bases). The length of the CDR3 is 14 residues. Germline values: CDR1 MRHNA, CDR2 SNTAGT. The V end was cut by 6 bases, the J end by 1 base, with 12 bases between. In DNA, the CDR3 is TGTGCCAGCAGCGCCCAAGGGGGGAACACTGAAGCTTTCTTT. Its protein product is CASSAQGGNTEAFF.

The sample holds a few counts of this clone. CDR3 nucleotide sequence: TGTGCCAGTAATGGAGGCGGAGAAAAACTGTTTTTT. Protein: CASNGGGEKLFF. This chain connects TRBV19 to TRBJ1-4; D gene uncertain. The germline gives CDR1 LNHDA, CDR2 SQIVND (reference sequence). The CDR3 covers 12 residues. V shed 7 bases and J shed 8 bases, with 11 bases lying between them. Together with reference TRBV19 and TRBJ1-4, the CDR3 gives the full variable domain: DGGITQSPKYLFRKEGQNVTLSCEQNLNHDAMYWYRQDPGQGLRLIYYSQIVNDFQKGDIAEGYSVSREKKESFPLTVTSAQKNPTAFYLCASNGGGEKLFFGSGTQLSVL.

The J gene is TRBJ1-1, the V gene TRBV2; no clear D. Trimming left V 2 bases short and J 3 bases short, with 13 bases between. The CDR3 is 15 amino acids. From germline, CDR1 is SNHLY and CDR2 FYNNEI. The chain's CDR3 is CASSERRSGDTEAFF. In DNA form, the CDR3 reads TGTGCCAGCAGTGAAAGGCGTAGTGGAGACACTGAAGCTTTCTTT.

V is TRBV11-3 and J is TRBJ1-6; no reliable D call. This CDR3 region has 18 residues. Germline CDR1 SGHNT, CDR2 YENEEA. Trimming removed 1 base at V and 0 bases at J, with 13 bases between. The CDR3 DNA follows: TGTGCCAGCAGCTTAGTATGCCACGAGAGCTCCTATAATTCACCCCTCCACTTT. It is translated as CASSLVCHESSYNSPLHF.

J is TRBJ1-3 and V is TRBV19; no clear D. CDR3 length: 13 residues. The V and J ends lost 6 bases and 0 bases respectively, with 6 bases between them. Germline-derived CDR1 and CDR2 are LNHDA and SQIVND (reference sequence). The CDR3 DNA is TGTGCCAGTAGCGAGTTCTCTGGAAACACCATATATTTT. Translating gives CASSEFSGNTIYF.

This clone showed up just a few times. The J gene is TRBJ1-5, the V gene TRBV2; the D is unclear. Trimming removed 3 bases at V and 7 bases at J, with 7 bases between. Germline V lookup: CDR1 SNHLY, CDR2 FYNNEI. The CDR3 has 12 residues. CDR3 residues: CASSDEVQPQHF. CDR3 DNA: TGTGCCAGCAGTGATGAGGTGCAGCCCCAGCATTTT. Full variable domain (outside the CDR3, taken from reference TRBV2 and TRBJ1-5): EPEVTQTPSHQVTQMGQEVILRCVPISNHLYFYWYRQILGQKVEFLVSFYNNEISEKSEIFDDQFSVERPDGSNFTLKIRSTKLEDSAMYFCASSDEVQPQHFGDGTRLSIL.

The chain combines TRBV28 with TRBJ1-5; possibly TRBD1 for D (5 bases). The CDR3 extends over 13 amino acids. The V end was cut by 8 bases, the J end by 3 bases, with 11 bases between. Germline V lookup: CDR1 MDHEN, CDR2 SYDVKM. The CDR3 sequence is CASQAGINQPQHF. For the CDR3, the DNA is TGTGCCAGCCAGGCAGGGATCAATCAGCCCCAGCATTTT.

The chain combines TRBV14 with TRBJ2-1; the D is unclear. Germline V gene lookup returns CDR1 SGHDN and CDR2 FVKESK. The CDR3 extends over 14 amino acids. The ends were cut back, 2 bases at V and 9 bases at J, with 14 bases in the middle. The CDR3 loop reads CASSQTQASAEQFF. CDR3 sequence (DNA): TGTGCCAGCAGCCAAACTCAAGCGAGCGCTGAGCAGTTCTTC. Full variable domain (remainder filled in from reference TRBV14 and TRBJ2-1): EAGVTQFPSHSVIEKGQTVTLRCDPISGHDNLYWYRRVMGKEIKFLLHFVKESKQDESGMPNNRFLAERTGGTYSTLKVQPAELEDSGVYFCASSQTQASAEQFFGPGTRLTVL.

Only a few counts were recorded for this clone. The rearrangement links TRBV10-3 to TRBJ1-4, with 8 nucleotides matching TRBD1. The germline V gene encodes CDR1 ENHRY and CDR2 SYGVKD. The CDR3 extends over 15 amino acids. V was clipped by 3 bases and J by 7 bases; unmatched bases: 7. CDR3 sequence: CAISEQTGVFEKLFF. The CDR3 DNA follows: TGTGCCATCAGTGAACAGACAGGGGTTTTTGAAAAACTGTTTTTT.

This clone was recorded only once. V is TRBV2 and J is TRBJ2-5; 7 nucleotides line up with TRBD2. Germline assignment: CDR1 SNHLY and CDR2 FYNNEI. This CDR3 is built from 15 residues. V lost 7 bases and J lost 2; bases outside the gene matches: 10. The CDR3 sequence is CASIRDGGGQETQYF. The CDR3 DNA is TGTGCCAGCATCCGGGATGGGGGAGGGCAAGAGACCCAGTACTTC.

The chain employs TRBV5-1 and TRBJ1-1; 7 nucleotides line up with TRBD1. CDR1 is SGHRS and CDR2 is YFSETQ in the germline V gene. The junction had 10 bases not matched to a gene; V was cut back by 4 bases and J by 4 bases. There are 15 residues in the CDR3. The CDR3 reads CASSDERAGGTEAFF. The DNA for the CDR3 is TGCGCCAGCAGCGACGAGCGCGCAGGGGGCACTGAAGCTTTCTTT.

This clone appeared a few times. V is TRBV3-1 (or the pseudogene TRBV3-2) and J is TRBJ2-7, with TRBD1 matching over 8 bases. The J segment lost 3 bases and the V segment lost 6 bases, leaving 7 bases of the junction unmatched. CDR3 length: 14 residues. The germline gives CDR1 LGHDT, CDR2 YNNKEL (reference sequence). In DNA, the CDR3 is TGTGCCAGCAGTCCGGGGACAGGCGACTACGAGCAGTACTTC. As protein: CASSPGTGDYEQYF.

The chain has TRBV5-1 and TRBJ2-5; 7 bases map to TRBD1. The V gene's germline CDR1 is SGHRS and CDR2 YFSETQ. V lost 4 bases and J lost 2; bases outside the gene matches: 5. This CDR3 contains 14 residues. The CDR3 loop reads CASSTGQNQETQYF. The CDR3 region has the DNA TGCGCCAGCAGCACGGGACAGAATCAAGAGACCCAGTACTTC.

The V gene is TRBV10-3, the J gene TRBJ2-3, with a possible D match to TRBD1 (6 bases). Germline V gene lookup returns CDR1 ENHRY and CDR2 SYGVKD. This CDR3 is 14 amino acids long. V lost 9 bases to trimming and J lost 2 bases, with 15 bases between them. CDR3 DNA sequence: TGTGCCATAAGACAGGCCAGGTCCACAGATACGCAGTATTTT. Protein product: CAIRQARSTDTQYF.

The chain employs TRBV30 and TRBJ1-1; 8 nucleotides match TRBD1. CDR1 is GTSNPN, CDR2 SVGIG, per germline (reference sequence). This CDR3 contains 16 residues. J lost 9 bases, V lost 0 bases, and 15 bases had no gene match. The CDR3 protein is CAWSVLAGQGGMKAFF. As DNA, the CDR3 is TGTGCCTGGAGTGTACTGGCAGGACAGGGAGGGATGAAAGCTTTCTTT.

This chain uses TRBV27 with TRBJ1-1, with D perhaps matching TRBD1 (5 bases). The CDR3 is made up of 13 amino acids. V was clipped by 5 bases and J by 3 bases, with 10 bases between them. Germline V CDR1 and CDR2: MNHEY, SMNVEV (reference sequence). CDR3: CASSGALYTEAFF. In DNA, the CDR3 is TGTGCCAGCAGTGGGGCCCTTTACACTGAAGCTTTCTTT.

The chain is built from TRBV14 and TRBJ1-3, with 7 bases aligning to TRBD1. After removal of 8 bases from V and 7 bases from J, the junction contained 11 bases not matched to a gene. CDR3 length: 14 amino acids. CDR1 and CDR2 (germline): SGHDN, FVKESK. The CDR3 region has the DNA TGTGCCAGCTCGGAACAGGGGAGAATGAACACCATATATTTT. As protein: CASSEQGRMNTIYF. The whole variable domain, filled in from reference TRBV14 and TRBJ1-3, reads EAGVTQFPSHSVIEKGQTVTLRCDPISGHDNLYWYRRVMGKEIKFLLHFVKESKQDESGMPNNRFLAERTGGTYSTLKVQPAELEDSGVYFCASSEQGRMNTIYFGEGSWLTVV.

The chain couples TRBV19 to TRBJ1-5; 9 nucleotides agree with TRBD1. Germline trimming cut 7 bases from V and 9 bases from J; bases unmatched to any gene: 10. This CDR3 spans 14 amino acids. Germline assignment: CDR1 LNHDA and CDR2 SQIVND (reference sequence). The CDR3 reads CASKSGTGSGPQHF. The CDR3, as DNA: TGTGCCAGTAAGTCGGGGACAGGGAGTGGGCCCCAGCATTTT.

The V gene is TRBV2, the J gene TRBJ2-5, with TRBD2 matching over 7 bases. The CDR3 has 14 residues. The V gene's germline CDR1 is SNHLY and CDR2 FYNNEI. The J segment lost 2 bases and the V segment lost 6 bases, leaving 6 bases of the junction unmatched. CDR3 sequence: CASSQRTSQETQYF. In DNA, the CDR3 is TGTGCCAGCAGCCAGAGGACTAGTCAAGAGACCCAGTACTTC.

V gene TRBV6-5 combines with J gene TRBJ1-1; no clear D gene. Germline V lookup: CDR1 MNHEY, CDR2 SVGAGI. The CDR3 is 15 residues long. V lost 4 bases to trimming and J lost 0 bases, with 12 bases between them. CDR3 sequence reads: CASSSRGGMNTEAFF. DNA for the CDR3: TGTGCCAGCAGTTCCCGTGGAGGGATGAACACTGAAGCTTTCTTT.

This sequence joins TRBV7-3 and TRBJ1-6; D remains ambiguous. Germline V gene sequence: CDR1 SGHTA, CDR2 FQGTGA. V gave up 10 bases and J gave up 2 bases, with 9 bases separating them. This CDR3 region has 13 residues. The CDR3 DNA follows: TGTGCCACCGGGGTAACCTATAATTCACCCCTCCACTTT. Translated: CATGVTYNSPLHF. The complete variable domain, with remaining parts taken from reference TRBV7-3 and TRBJ1-6, reads GAGVSQTPSNKVTEKGKYVELRCDPISGHTALYWYRQSLGQGPEFLIYFQGTGAADDSGLPNDRFFAVRPEGSVSTLKIQRTERGDSAVYLCATGVTYNSPLHFGNGTRLTVT.